Following are 2 T cell receptor beta chains from one sample sequenced in a study of T-cell reconstitution after alpha-beta-depleted transplantation in children. Researchers prepared the TCRbeta library using unique molecular identifiers, the study reports. Each CDR3 protein is one row after TCRdb ran MiXCR on the PCR reads. The data hold 100,000 to 150,000 distinct CDR3 sequences, with 20% to 25% observed a single time. Sequences were derived from PBMCs, mostly from graft donor cells, sampled 180 days after TCRalphabeta/CD19-depleted stem cell transplant. Receptors originate from a male patient aged 2-10 years who had a stem cell transplant for chronic granulomatous disease, so the T cells may come from the graft donor.

This clonotype was seen ten or more times. V is TRBV25-1 and J is TRBJ1-1; 8 bases fit TRBD1. The CDR3 spans 15 residues. V shed 6 bases and J 1 base; nucleotides not matched to a gene: 7. Per the germline V gene, CDR1 is MGHDK and CDR2 is SYGVNS. The CDR3 loop reads CASSGVGTGNTEAFF. CDR3 nucleotides: TGTGCCAGCAGCGGCGTCGGGACAGGGAACACTGAAGCTTTCTTT.

This clonotype appeared many times. The chain uses TRBV12-3 or TRBV12-4 and TRBJ1-2, with 12 bases fitting TRBD1. This CDR3 comprises 13 residues. Losses at the gene ends were 6 bases for V and 13 bases for J; bases not matched to a gene: 9. The CDR3 reads CASRPGTGGAGTF. CDR3 sequence (DNA): TGTGCCAGCAGGCCCGGGACAGGGGGCGCAGGCACCTTC.